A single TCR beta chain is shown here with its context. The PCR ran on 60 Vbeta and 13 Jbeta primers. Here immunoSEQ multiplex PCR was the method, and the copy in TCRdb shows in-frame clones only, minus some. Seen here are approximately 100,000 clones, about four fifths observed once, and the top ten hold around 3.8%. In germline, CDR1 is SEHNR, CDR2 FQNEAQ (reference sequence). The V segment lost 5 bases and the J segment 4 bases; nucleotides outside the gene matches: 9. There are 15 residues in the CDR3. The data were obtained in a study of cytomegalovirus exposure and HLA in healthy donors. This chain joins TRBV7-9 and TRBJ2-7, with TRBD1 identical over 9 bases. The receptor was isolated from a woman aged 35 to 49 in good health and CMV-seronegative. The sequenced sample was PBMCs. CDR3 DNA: TGTGCCAGCAGCCAACTCGACAGGGGGAGATACGAGCAGTACTTC. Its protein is CASSQLDRGRYEQYF.